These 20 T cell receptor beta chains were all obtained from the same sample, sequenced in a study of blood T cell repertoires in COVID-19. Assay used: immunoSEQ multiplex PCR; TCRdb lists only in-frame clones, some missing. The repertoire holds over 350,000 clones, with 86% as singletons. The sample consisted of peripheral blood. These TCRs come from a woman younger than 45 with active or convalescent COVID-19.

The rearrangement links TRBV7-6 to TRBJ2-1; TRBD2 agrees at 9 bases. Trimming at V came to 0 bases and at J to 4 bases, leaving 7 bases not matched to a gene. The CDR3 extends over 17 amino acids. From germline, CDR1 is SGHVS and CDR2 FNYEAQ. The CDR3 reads CASSLAFGTSSYNEQFF. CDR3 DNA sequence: TGTGCCAGCAGCTTAGCGTTCGGGACTAGCAGTTACAATGAGCAGTTCTTC.

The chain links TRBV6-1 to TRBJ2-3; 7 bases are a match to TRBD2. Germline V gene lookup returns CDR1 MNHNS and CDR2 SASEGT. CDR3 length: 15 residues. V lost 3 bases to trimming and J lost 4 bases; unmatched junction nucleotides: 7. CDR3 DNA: TGTGCCAGCAGTGATCTGCGGGAGATCTCAGATACGCAGTATTTT. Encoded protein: CASSDLREISDTQYF.

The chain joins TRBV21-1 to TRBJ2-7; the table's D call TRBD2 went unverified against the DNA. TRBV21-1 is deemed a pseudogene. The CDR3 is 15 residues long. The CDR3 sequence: CASSPREGQKYEQYF. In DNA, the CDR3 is TGTGCCAGCAGCCCTAGGGAGGGCCAGAAGTACGAGCAGTACTTC.

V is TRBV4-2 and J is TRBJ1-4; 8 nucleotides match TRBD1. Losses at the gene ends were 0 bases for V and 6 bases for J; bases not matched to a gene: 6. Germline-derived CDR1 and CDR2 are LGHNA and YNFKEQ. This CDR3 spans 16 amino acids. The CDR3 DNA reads TGTGCCAGCAGCCAAGATTTTGCAGGGGGCGATGAAAAACTGTTTTTT. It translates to CASSQDFAGGDEKLFF.

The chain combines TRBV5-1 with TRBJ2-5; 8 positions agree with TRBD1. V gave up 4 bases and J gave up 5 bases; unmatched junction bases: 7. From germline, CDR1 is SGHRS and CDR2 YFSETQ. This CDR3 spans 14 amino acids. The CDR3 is CASSATGVGETQYF. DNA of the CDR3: TGCGCCAGCAGCGCGACAGGGGTTGGCGAGACCCAGTACTTC. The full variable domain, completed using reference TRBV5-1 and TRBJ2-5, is KAGVTQTPRYLIKTRGQQVTLSCSPISGHRSVSWYQQTPGQGLQFLFEYFSETQRNKGNFPGRFSGRQFSNSRSEMNVSTLELGDSALYLCASSATGVGETQYFGPGTRLLVL.

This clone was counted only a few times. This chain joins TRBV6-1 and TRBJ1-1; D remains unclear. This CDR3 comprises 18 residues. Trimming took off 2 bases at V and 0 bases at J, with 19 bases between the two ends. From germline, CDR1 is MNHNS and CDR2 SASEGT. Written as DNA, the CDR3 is TGTGCCAGCAGTGAACTTATGAGGAGTGGAACTATGAACACTGAAGCTTTCTTT. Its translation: CASSELMRSGTMNTEAFF.

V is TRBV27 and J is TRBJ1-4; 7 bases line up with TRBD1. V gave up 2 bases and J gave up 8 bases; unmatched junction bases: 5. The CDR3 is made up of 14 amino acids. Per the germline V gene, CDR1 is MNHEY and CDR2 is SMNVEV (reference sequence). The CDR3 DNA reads TGTGCCAGCAGTTTACGGACAGGATTAGAAAAACTGTTTTTT. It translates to CASSLRTGLEKLFF.

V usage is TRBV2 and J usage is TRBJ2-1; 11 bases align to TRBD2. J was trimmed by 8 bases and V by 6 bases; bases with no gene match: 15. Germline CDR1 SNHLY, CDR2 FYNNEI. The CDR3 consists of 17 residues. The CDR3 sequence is CASSDFTSGRGVHEQFF. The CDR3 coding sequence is TGTGCCAGCAGCGACTTCACTAGCGGGAGAGGGGTGCATGAGCAGTTCTTC.

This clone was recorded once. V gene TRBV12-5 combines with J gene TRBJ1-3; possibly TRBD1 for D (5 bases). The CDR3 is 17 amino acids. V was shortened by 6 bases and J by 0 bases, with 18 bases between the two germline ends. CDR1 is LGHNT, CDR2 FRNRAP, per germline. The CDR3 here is CASGTHTGPYSGNTIYF. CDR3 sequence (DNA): TGTGCTAGTGGCACACACACAGGACCCTACTCTGGAAACACCATATATTTT.

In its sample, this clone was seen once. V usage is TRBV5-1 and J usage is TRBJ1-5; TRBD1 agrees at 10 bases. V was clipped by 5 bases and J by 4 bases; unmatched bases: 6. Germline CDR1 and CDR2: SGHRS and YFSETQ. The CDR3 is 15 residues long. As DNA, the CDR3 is TGCGCCAGCAGTGTTGGGACAGGGGTAAATCAGCCCCAGCATTTT. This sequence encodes CASSVGTGVNQPQHF.

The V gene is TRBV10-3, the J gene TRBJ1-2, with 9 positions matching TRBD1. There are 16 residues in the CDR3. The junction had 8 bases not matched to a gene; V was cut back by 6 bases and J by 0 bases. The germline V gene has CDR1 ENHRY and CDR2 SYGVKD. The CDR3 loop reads CAIRGTGSRANYGYTF. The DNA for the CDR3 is TGTGCCATCAGGGGGACAGGGTCGAGGGCTAACTATGGCTACACCTTC.

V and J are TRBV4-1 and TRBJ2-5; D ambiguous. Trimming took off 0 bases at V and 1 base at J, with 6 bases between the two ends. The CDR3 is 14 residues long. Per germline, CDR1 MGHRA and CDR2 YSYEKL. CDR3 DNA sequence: TGCGCCAGCAGCCAAGACGAACTCCAAGAGACCCAGTACTTC. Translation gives CASSQDELQETQYF.

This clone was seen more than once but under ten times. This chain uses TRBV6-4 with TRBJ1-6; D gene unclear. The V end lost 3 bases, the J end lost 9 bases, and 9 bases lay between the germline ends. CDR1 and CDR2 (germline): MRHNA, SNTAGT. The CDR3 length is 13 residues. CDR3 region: CASSEAGASPLHF. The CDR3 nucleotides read TGTGCCAGCAGTGAGGCCGGAGCTTCACCCCTCCACTTT.

The CDR3 DNA reads as TGTGCCAGCAGCACAAGGACTAGCGGGGGGCCAGATACGCAGTATTTT. Its translation is CASSTRTSGGPDTQYF. The V call is TRBV11-3, the J call TRBJ2-3; 14 bases align to TRBD2. The J segment lost 4 bases and the V segment lost 5 bases, leaving 5 bases of the junction unmatched. The CDR3 is 16 amino acids. CDR1 and CDR2 (germline): SGHNT, YENEEA. The whole variable domain, filled in from reference TRBV11-3 and TRBJ2-3, reads EAGVVQSPRYKIIEKKQPVAFWCNPISGHNTLYWYLQNLGQGPELLIRYENEEAVDDSQLPKDRFSAERLKGVDSTLKIQPAELGDSAVYLCASSTRTSGGPDTQYFGPGTRLTVL.

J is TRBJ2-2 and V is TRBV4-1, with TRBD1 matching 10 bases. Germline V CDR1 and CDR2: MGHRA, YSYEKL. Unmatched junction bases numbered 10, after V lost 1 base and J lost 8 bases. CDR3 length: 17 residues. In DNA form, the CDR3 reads TGCGCCAGCAGCCAAGCTCTTCGACAGGGGGCTGGAGGGGAGCTGTTTTTT. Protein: CASSQALRQGAGGELFF.

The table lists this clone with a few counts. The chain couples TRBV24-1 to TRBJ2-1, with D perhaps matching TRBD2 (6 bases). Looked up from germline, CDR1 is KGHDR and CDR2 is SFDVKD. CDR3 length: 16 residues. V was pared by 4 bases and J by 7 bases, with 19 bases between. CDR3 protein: CATSEAGIAGTNEQFF. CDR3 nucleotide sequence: TGTGCCACCAGTGAAGCGGGTATCGCGGGAACGAATGAGCAGTTCTTC.

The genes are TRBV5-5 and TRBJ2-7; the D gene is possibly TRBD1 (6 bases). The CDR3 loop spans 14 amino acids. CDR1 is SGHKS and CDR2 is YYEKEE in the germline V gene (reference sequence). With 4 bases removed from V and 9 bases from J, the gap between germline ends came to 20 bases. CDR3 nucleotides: TGTGCCAGCAGCCCCGGGACACAAGGACCTGGGCAGTACTTC. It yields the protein CASSPGTQGPGQYF.

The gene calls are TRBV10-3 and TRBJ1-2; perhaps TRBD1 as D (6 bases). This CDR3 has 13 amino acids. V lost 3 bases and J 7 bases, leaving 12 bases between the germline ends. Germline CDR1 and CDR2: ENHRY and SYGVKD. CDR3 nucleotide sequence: TGTGCCATCAGTGACGGGGGGGCGGCTGGCTACACCTTC. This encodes CAISDGGAAGYTF.

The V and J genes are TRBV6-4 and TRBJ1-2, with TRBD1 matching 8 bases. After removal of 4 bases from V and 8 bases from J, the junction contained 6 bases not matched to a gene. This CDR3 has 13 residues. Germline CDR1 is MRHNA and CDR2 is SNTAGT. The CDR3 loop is CASSVGQGAGYTF. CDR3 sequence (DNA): TGTGCCAGCAGTGTCGGACAGGGAGCCGGCTACACCTTC.

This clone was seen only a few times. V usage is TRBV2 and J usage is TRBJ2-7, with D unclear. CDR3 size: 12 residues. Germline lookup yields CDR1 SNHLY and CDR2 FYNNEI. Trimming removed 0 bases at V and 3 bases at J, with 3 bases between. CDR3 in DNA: TGTGCCAGCAGTGAAGCGAGCTACGAGCAGTACTTC. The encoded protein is CASSEASYEQYF.